Below, one T cell receptor beta chain is given with its context. This clonotype turned up a few times. Its binding antigen is unknown. Base-call qualities are not available, and no considerably larger clone is one nucleotide away. This entry belongs to a study of early T cells in non-severe SARS-CoV-2 infection (dated by TCRdb to the early 2020s). Broadly, across the study: Because TCR sequencing was done on bulk RNA from unsorted whole blood, the alpha and beta chains could not be paired.

The library was prepared using 5' RACE. Sequencing was carried out with a NextSeq 500. To correct for sequencing error and PCR bias, the TCR library protocol tagged individual cDNA molecules with unique molecular identifiers. Sequencing covered both TCR alpha and beta chains, and within each sample the abundances of alpha and beta sequences were tightly co-correlated. Per the authors' processing: Decombinator V4 was used to annotate TCR sequences for V gene, J gene and CDR3. TCRs were defined as expanded if a significant change between any two time points was detected under a Poisson model with p below 0.0001. TCR abundances were normalised to the total number of TCRs sequenced in each sample and reported as counts per million. TRAV1-2 paired with TRAJ12, TRAJ20 or TRAJ33 defined MAIT TCRs, while TRAV10 paired with TRAJ18 defined iNKT TCRs. A search of VDJdb, accessed on 1 November 2021, was run for TCRs annotated to CMV, EBV and SARS-CoV-2, with TCRs annotated for multiple antigens excluded. TCRdb's own reprocessing of the public reads used fastp at Q25 and MiXCR and kept productive beta chains. Each CDR3 protein appears once, grouped with its most common genes and DNA. TCRdb, not the authors, supplied the V and J calls. The sample has 50,000 to 65,000 distinct CDR3 sequences on record, around 10% of them singletons. The top ten clones comprise 2.9% of the sample.

Overall results and qualifications from the work: Matching against VDJdb was skewed toward anti-spike CD8 responses, likely underestimated virus-specific expansions, and missed private and CD4 specificities.

The CDR3, cysteine through phenylalanine, is 15 amino acids long. Only CDR3 DNA remains: 45 bases, in frame from the first base. The germline V gene gives CDR1 as SQVTM and CDR2 as ANQGSEA. Cut back by 0 bases and 7 bases, the V and J ends lie 18 bases apart. A case-control design nested within a healthcare worker cohort in London, UK, was used, with weekly nasopharyngeal swab PCR tests and blood sampling performed. Healthcare workers were recruited between 23 and 31 March 2020, during the week of the UK lockdown, and were followed weekly for up to about 15 weeks. This TCR was sampled from an adult who was a healthcare worker with PCR-confirmed SARS-CoV-2 infection or an uninfected control (not recorded which). Material: whole blood, obtained at baseline. This sequence uses TRBV29-1 and TRBJ2-5; the D gene is perhaps TRBD2, from 7 matching bases. The CDR3 loop reads CSVEDRGGDRWTQYF. In nucleotides, the sequence is TGCAGCGTTGAAGATAGAGGGGGGGACCGATGGACCCAGTACTTC.